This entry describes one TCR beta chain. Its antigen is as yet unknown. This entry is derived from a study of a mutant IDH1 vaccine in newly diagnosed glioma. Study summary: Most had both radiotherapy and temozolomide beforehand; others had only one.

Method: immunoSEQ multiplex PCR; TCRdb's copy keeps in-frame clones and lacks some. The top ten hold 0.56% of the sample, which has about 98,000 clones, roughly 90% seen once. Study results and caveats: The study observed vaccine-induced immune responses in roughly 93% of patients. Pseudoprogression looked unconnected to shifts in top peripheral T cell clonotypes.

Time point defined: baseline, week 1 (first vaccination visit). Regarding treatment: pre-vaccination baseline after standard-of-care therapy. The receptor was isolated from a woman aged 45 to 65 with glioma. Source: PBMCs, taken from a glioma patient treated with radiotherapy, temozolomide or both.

CDR3 bases: TGTGCCAGCAGCCCGGGGACAGTCTATGGCTACACCTTC. As protein: CASSPGTVYGYTF. The chain employs TRBV5-5 and TRBJ1-2; TRBD1 matches 7 bases. V was clipped by 4 bases and J by 4 bases; unmatched bases: 4. The CDR3 extends over 13 amino acids. Germline V gene sequence: CDR1 SGHKS, CDR2 YYEKEE (reference sequence).